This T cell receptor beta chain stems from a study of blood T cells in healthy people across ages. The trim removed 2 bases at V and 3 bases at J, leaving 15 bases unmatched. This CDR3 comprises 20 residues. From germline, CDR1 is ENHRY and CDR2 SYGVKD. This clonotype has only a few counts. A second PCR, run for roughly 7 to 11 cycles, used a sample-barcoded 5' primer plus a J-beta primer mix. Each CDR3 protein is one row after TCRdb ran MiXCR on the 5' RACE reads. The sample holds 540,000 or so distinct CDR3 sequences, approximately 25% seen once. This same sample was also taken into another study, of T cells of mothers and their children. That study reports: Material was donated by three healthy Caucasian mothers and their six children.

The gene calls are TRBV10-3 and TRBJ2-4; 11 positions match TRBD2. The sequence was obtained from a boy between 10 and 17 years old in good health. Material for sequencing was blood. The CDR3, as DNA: TGTGCCATCAGTGAGCCCCAGTTTAGCGGGAGGGGTAGCGACAAAAACATTCAGTACTTC. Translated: CAISEPQFSGRGSDKNIQYF.